The rows below give T cell receptor beta chains drawn from one sample of a study of blood T cell repertoires in COVID-19. Generated by immunoSEQ multiplex PCR, the TCRdb table keeps only in-frame clones and is missing some. The sample carries roughly 260,000 clones, around nine tenths recorded once. Sequenced input: PBMCs or T cells enriched from blood (not recorded which). Source of these receptors: a woman aged 18 to 35 who had recovered from COVID-19. Both conserved end residues are part of each CDR3. The D gene is left open where the match is weak. A row's size may be missing; if present it is once, few, many or a size class.

D gene	clone size	V gene	J gene	CDR3 protein	CDR3 DNA
TRBD1	once	TRBV28	TRBJ1-2	CASSLLTGEGGNYGYTF	TGTGCCAGCAGTTTATTGACAGGGGAGGGAGGAAACTATGGCTACACCTTC
TRBD1	NA	TRBV7-2	TRBJ2-7	CASSLGQIYEQYF	TGTGCCAGCAGCCTGGGACAGATCTACGAGCAGTACTTC
NA	NA	TRBV10-3	TRBJ1-6	CAIRKDSTSSPLHF	TGTGCCATCAGGAAGGACAGTACGAGTTCACCCCTCCACTTT
TRBD1	NA	TRBV7-3	TRBJ2-7	CASSLGQGGEQYF	TGTGCCAGCAGCTTAGGACAGGGAGGCGAGCAGTACTTC
TRBD1	NA	TRBV7-6	TRBJ1-3	CASSLTPGGQGRSGNTIYF	TGTGCCAGCAGCTTAACCCCAGGAGGACAGGGCCGCTCTGGAAACACCATATATTTT
TRBD2	NA	TRBV7-9	TRBJ2-7	CASSQRGAPSYEQYF	TGTGCCAGCAGCCAGCGGGGGGCCCCCTCCTACGAGCAGTACTTC
NA	NA	TRBV6-2/TRBV6-3	TRBJ2-5	CASSYRGRRETQYF	TGTGCCAGCAGTTACCGAGGGAGGAGGGAGACCCAGTACTTC
TRBD2	NA	TRBV5-1	TRBJ2-2	CASSLYLAGGRTGELFF	TGCGCCAGCAGCTTGTACCTAGCGGGAGGGCGGACCGGGGAGCTGTTTTTT
NA	NA	TRBV7-9	TRBJ2-2	CASSLTSRPGELFF	TGTGCCAGCAGCTTGACTAGTCGCCCCGGGGAGCTGTTTTTT
TRBD1	NA	TRBV6-5	TRBJ1-6	CASRTGTANSPLHF	TGTGCCAGCAGAACCGGGACAGCGAATTCACCCCTCCACTTT
NA	NA	TRBV3-1/TRBV3-2	TRBJ2-2	CASSRNSIDTGELFF	TGTGCCAGCAGCCGCAATAGCATTGACACCGGGGAGCTGTTTTTT
TRBD1	NA	TRBV19	TRBJ1-1	CASIGDSLNLNTEAFF	TGTGCCAGTATAGGGGACAGCTTAAACCTGAACACTGAAGCTTTCTTT
TRBD2	NA	TRBV29-1	TRBJ2-7	CSVGAGAYEQYF	TGCAGCGTTGGAGCGGGAGCCTACGAGCAGTACTTC
NA	NA	TRBV25-1	TRBJ2-1	CASSEYEVYNEQFF	TGTGCCAGCAGTGAATACGAGGTATACAATGAGCAGTTCTTC
TRBD1	NA	TRBV2	TRBJ1-3	CASRDRGYSGNTIYF	TGTGCCAGCAGGGACAGGGGATACTCTGGAAACACCATATATTTT
TRBD1	NA	TRBV10-3	TRBJ1-2	CAISEAGGYYGYTF	TGTGCCATCAGTGAAGCAGGGGGTTATTATGGCTACACCTTC
NA	NA	TRBV24-1	TRBJ1-5	CATTAGDFSNQPQHF	TGTGCCACCACCGCGGGGGATTTTAGCAATCAGCCCCAGCATTTT
TRBD1	NA	TRBV28	TRBJ1-5	CASRGTVGVSNQPQHF	TGTGCCAGCAGGGGGACAGTTGGGGTTAGCAATCAGCCCCAGCATTTT
NA	once	TRBV4-1	TRBJ2-1	CASSQVSGGVSYNEQFF	TGCGCCAGCAGCCAAGTATCAGGAGGGGTATCCTACAATGAGCAGTTCTTC
TRBD2	NA	TRBV5-1	TRBJ2-1	CASSLGLADYNEQFF	TGCGCCAGCAGCTTGGGACTAGCGGACTACAATGAGCAGTTCTTC
TRBD1	NA	TRBV10-3	TRBJ1-1	CAISEYVFRDRGEPVTEAFF	TGTGCCATCAGTGAGTATGTCTTTAGGGACAGGGGGGAGCCGGTCACTGAAGCTTTCTTT
TRBD2	NA	TRBV28	TRBJ2-7	CASRGTSGAVYEQYF	TGTGCCAGCAGGGGGACTAGCGGGGCTGTCTACGAGCAGTACTTC
TRBD2	NA	TRBV19	TRBJ2-1	CASRTSGGYYNEQFF	TGTGCCAGTCGAACTAGCGGGGGGTACTACAATGAGCAGTTCTTC
TRBD1	NA	TRBV7-9	TRBJ2-7	CASQPGEGQGDYEQYF	TGTGCCAGCCAGCCAGGTGAGGGACAGGGAGACTACGAGCAGTACTTC
NA	many	TRBV6-5	TRBJ1-1	CASTARGGATEAFF	TGTGCCAGCACCGCCCGTGGGGGGGCCACTGAAGCTTTCTTT
NA	once	TRBV27	TRBJ1-1	CASSLVSSAEAFF	TGTGCCAGCAGTTTGGTGAGTAGCGCTGAAGCTTTCTTT
TRBD1	NA	TRBV9	TRBJ2-3	CASSVTPTGGMADTQYF	TGTGCCAGCAGCGTAACCCCGACAGGGGGCATGGCAGATACGCAGTATTTT
NA	NA	TRBV9	TRBJ2-7	CASSVYGRGDEQYF	TGTGCCAGCAGCGTTTACGGCAGGGGAGACGAGCAGTACTTC
TRBD1	NA	TRBV24-1	TRBJ2-3	CATSDPGTGASDTQYF	TGTGCCACCAGTGATCCGGGGACAGGGGCCTCAGATACGCAGTATTTT
NA	NA	TRBV9	TRBJ1-1	CASSASGQGRAFF	TGTGCCAGCAGCGCATCAGGGCAGGGGCGAGCTTTCTTT
TRBD2	NA	TRBV11-2	TRBJ2-2	CASSRGRAKLFF	TGTGCCAGCAGCCGCGGGAGGGCCAAGCTGTTTTTT
NA	NA	TRBV27	TRBJ1-1	CASSPSGSTEAFF	TGTGCCAGCAGTCCATCGGGGAGCACTGAAGCTTTCTTT
NA	NA	TRBV28	TRBJ1-1	CASSPQTGYAEAFF	TGTGCCAGCAGTCCACAAACAGGGTACGCTGAAGCTTTCTTT
NA	NA	TRBV9	TRBJ2-1	CASSATLGRSSYNEQFF	TGTGCCAGCAGCGCGACTTTGGGGAGGAGCTCCTACAATGAGCAGTTCTTC
NA	NA	TRBV19	TRBJ2-6	CASSPSTVGSGANVLTF	TGTGCCAGTAGTCCATCTACAGTGGGCTCTGGGGCCAACGTCCTGACTTTC
TRBD2	NA	TRBV11-3	TRBJ2-3	CASSLIQPTSGTDTQYF	TGTGCCAGCAGCTTAATCCAACCGACTAGCGGCACAGATACGCAGTATTTT
NA	NA	TRBV5-1	TRBJ2-3	CASRWRTENTDTQYF	TGCGCCAGCAGATGGCGGACAGAAAACACAGATACGCAGTATTTT
NA	NA	TRBV9	TRBJ1-2	CASSIRGYRDGYTF	TGTGCCAGCAGCATTAGGGGTTACCGGGATGGCTACACCTTC
TRBD2	NA	TRBV28	TRBJ2-5	CASSPNPGLAGETQYF	TGTGCCAGCAGTCCCAACCCGGGACTAGCGGGAGAGACCCAGTACTTC
NA	NA	TRBV5-6	TRBJ1-1	CASSLLTRNTEAFF	TGTGCCAGCAGCTTGCTTACGAGGAACACTGAAGCTTTCTTT
NA	NA	TRBV6-5	TRBJ2-7	CASSIGEQYEQYF	TGTGCCAGCAGTATCGGGGAACAGTACGAGCAGTACTTC
NA	NA	TRBV2	TRBJ2-5	CASSEEGVGETQYF	TGTGCCAGCAGTGAAGAGGGAGTAGGAGAGACCCAGTACTTC
NA	NA	TRBV7-9	TRBJ1-4	CASSLRQVGTNEKLFF	TGTGCCAGCAGCCTACGACAGGTTGGAACTAATGAAAAACTGTTTTTT
NA	NA	TRBV18	TRBJ1-5	CASSPLDSPNQPQHF	TGTGCCAGCTCACCACTTGACAGCCCGAATCAGCCCCAGCATTTT
NA	NA	TRBV12-3/TRBV12-4	TRBJ1-2	CATGRTYGYTF	TGTGCTACAGGGAGAACCTATGGCTACACCTTC